A single sample gave rise to the 7 T cell receptor beta chains below, sequenced in a study of blood T cell repertoires in COVID-19. Clones were sequenced by immunoSEQ multiplex PCR, and TCRdb holds only the in-frame ones, with some missing. The sample has over 200,000 clones, roughly four fifths seen once. Sequenced: PBMCs or T cells enriched from blood (not recorded which). Receptor source: a man aged 60 to 69 who had recovered from COVID-19.

The chain employs TRBV12-3 or TRBV12-4 and TRBJ2-5; no clear D gene. V gave up 6 bases and J gave up 1 base, with 9 bases separating them. The CDR3 is 13 residues long. CDR3 loop: CASRAETQETQYF. The CDR3 DNA is TGTGCCAGCAGAGCTGAAACCCAAGAGACCCAGTACTTC.

This clone showed up just a few times. The chain links TRBV25-1 to TRBJ1-1; possible D gene TRBD1, 5 bases. Germline CDR1 and CDR2: MGHDK and SYGVNS. The CDR3 spans 13 residues. Deletions cut 5 bases from V and 1 base from J, with 8 bases between. The DNA for the CDR3 is TGTGCCAGCAGTTGGCAGGGGAACACTGAAGCTTTCTTT. Translation: CASSWQGNTEAFF.

The V gene is TRBV18, the J gene TRBJ2-3; 9 bases are shared with TRBD1. J lost 6 bases, V lost 4 bases, and 8 bases had no gene match. Per the germline V gene, CDR1 is KGHSH and CDR2 is LQKENI. This CDR3 has 15 residues. The CDR3 nucleotides read TGTGCCAGCTCACAGGACAGGGGCGAGAGCGATACGCAGTATTTT. Protein: CASSQDRGESDTQYF.

The chain uses TRBV7-9 and TRBJ2-1, with 14 bases matching TRBD2. The CDR3 extends over 18 amino acids. Trimming took 7 bases from V and 0 from J; bases not matched to a gene: 8. Germline CDR1 and CDR2: SEHNR and FQNEAQ (reference sequence). The CDR3 nucleotides are TGTGCCAGCACCCTGAGGACTAGCGGGGGGTTCTCCTACAATGAGCAGTTCTTC. Amino acid sequence: CASTLRTSGGFSYNEQFF.

The rearrangement links TRBV7-9 to TRBJ2-1, with D possibly being TRBD2 (6 bases). Trimming took off 5 bases at V and 0 bases at J, with 14 bases between the two ends. This CDR3 is 16 amino acids long. Germline assignment: CDR1 SEHNR and CDR2 FQNEAQ (reference sequence). CDR3 nucleotide sequence: TGTGCCAGCAGCAACACGGGGGTCGACTCCTACAATGAGCAGTTCTTC. Its translation is CASSNTGVDSYNEQFF.

The rearrangement links TRBV24-1 to TRBJ1-2, with a tentative D call TRBD1 (5 bases). V was shortened by 2 bases and J by 2 bases, with 8 bases between the two germline ends. Germline values: CDR1 KGHDR, CDR2 SFDVKD. The length of the CDR3 is 14 residues. Here the CDR3 reads CATSDSTVNYGYTF. CDR3 in DNA: TGTGCCACCAGTGATTCGACAGTCAACTATGGCTACACCTTC.

This clone was observed once. V and J are TRBV5-1 and TRBJ2-5, with 10 bases fitting TRBD1. Looked up from germline, CDR1 is SGHRS and CDR2 is YFSETQ. The CDR3 spans 16 residues. V shed 0 bases, J shed 3 bases, and the junction held 5 bases outside the gene matches. CDR3: CASSLVSGTGEETQYF. The CDR3 nucleotides read TGCGCCAGCAGCTTGGTCTCCGGGACAGGGGAAGAGACCCAGTACTTC. The whole variable domain, remainder taken from reference TRBV5-1 and TRBJ2-5, is KAGVTQTPRYLIKTRGQQVTLSCSPISGHRSVSWYQQTPGQGLQFLFEYFSETQRNKGNFPGRFSGRQFSNSRSEMNVSTLELGDSALYLCASSLVSGTGEETQYFGPGTRLLVL.